Sequencing of this T cell receptor beta chain was carried out in a study of T cells in Graves' hyperthyroidism and ophthalmopathy. Study conclusions and caveats: Most clonotypes expanded in thyroid above 0.001 were likewise present in blood. Ophthalmopathy was told apart from stable hyperthyroidism by a 13 V-J model.

The CDR3 covers 11 residues. V dropped 8 bases and J dropped 13; count of bases not matched to a gene: 11. In germline, CDR1 is SQVTM, CDR2 ANQGSEA. The CDR3 regions of TCR beta were amplified from RNA transcripts. The HTBI set primed first-round TCR CDR3 RT-PCR. From the multiplex PCR reads, TCRdb called clonotypes with MiXCR, one entry per CDR3 protein. The sample has fewer than 450,000 distinct CDR3 sequences; over 11% are singletons. The PBMCs studied were ones that came from 10 ml fresh peripheral blood. This clonotype was picked up many times. What it binds is not known. J is TRBJ2-1 and V is TRBV29-1, with 7 bases matching TRBD1. Source material: blood. This sequence was found in a man aged 45 to 65 with Graves' ophthalmopathy. As DNA, the CDR3 is TGCAGCCATACAGGGGACAGAATTCAGTTCTTC. This gives the protein CSHTGDRIQFF.